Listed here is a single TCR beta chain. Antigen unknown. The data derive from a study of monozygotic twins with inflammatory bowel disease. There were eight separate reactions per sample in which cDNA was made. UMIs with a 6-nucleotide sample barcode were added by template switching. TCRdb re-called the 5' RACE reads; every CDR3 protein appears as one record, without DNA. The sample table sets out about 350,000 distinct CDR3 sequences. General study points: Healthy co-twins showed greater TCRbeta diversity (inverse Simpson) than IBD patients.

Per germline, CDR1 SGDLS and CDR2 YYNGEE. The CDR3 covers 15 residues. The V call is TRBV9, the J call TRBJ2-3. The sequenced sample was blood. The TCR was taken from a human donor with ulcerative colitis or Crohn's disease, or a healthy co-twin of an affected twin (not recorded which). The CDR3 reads CASSPTPQRTDTQYF.